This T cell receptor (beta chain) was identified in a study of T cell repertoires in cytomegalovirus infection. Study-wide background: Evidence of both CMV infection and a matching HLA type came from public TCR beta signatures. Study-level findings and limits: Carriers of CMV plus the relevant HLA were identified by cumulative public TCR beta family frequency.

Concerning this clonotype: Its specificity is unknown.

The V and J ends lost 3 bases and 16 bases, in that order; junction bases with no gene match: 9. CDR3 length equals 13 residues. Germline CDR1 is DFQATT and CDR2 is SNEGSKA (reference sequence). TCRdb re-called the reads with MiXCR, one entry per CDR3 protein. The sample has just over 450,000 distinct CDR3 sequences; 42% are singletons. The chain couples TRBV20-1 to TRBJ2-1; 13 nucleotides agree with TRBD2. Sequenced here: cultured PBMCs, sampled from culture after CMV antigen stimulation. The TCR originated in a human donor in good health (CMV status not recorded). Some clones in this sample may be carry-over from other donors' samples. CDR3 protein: CSARGLLAGGGFF. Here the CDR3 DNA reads TGCAGTGCTAGGGGACTACTAGCGGGGGGGGGCTTCTTC.